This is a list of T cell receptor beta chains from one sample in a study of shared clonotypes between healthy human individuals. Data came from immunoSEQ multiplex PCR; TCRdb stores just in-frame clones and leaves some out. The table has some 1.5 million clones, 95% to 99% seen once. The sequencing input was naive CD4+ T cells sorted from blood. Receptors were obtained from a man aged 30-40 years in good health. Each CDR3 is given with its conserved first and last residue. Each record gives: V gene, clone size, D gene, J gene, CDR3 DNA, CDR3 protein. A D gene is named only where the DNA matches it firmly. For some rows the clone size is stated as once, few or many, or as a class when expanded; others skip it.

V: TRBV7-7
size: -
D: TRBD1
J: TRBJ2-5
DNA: TGTGCTAGCAGCTTGACAGGGATAGTTTGGGAGACCCAGTACTTC
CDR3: CASSLTGIVWETQYF

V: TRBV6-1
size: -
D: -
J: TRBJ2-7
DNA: TGTGCCAGCAGTGAAGCGCAAAGTACCGGCTACGAGCAGTACTTC
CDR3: CASSEAQSTGYEQYF

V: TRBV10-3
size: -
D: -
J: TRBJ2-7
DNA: TGTGCCATCAGCACCGGGACACCGAACGCCTACGAGCAGTACTTC
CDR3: CAISTGTPNAYEQYF

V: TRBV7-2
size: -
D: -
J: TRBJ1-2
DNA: TGTGCCAGCAGCTTATCGGGCGCCGTTGAGGTCTACACCTTC
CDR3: CASSLSGAVEVYTF

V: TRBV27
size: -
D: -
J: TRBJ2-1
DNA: TGTGCCAGCAGAACAACGGGGAGCTCCTACAATGAGCAGTTCTTC
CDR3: CASRTTGSSYNEQFF

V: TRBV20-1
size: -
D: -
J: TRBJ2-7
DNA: TGCAGTGCCTTCTACTCCTACGAGCAGTACTTC
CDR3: CSAFYSYEQYF

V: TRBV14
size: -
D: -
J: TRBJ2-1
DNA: TGTGCCAGCAGCCAAGGGAGGGGGAACGGGAATGAGCAGTTCTTC
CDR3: CASSQGRGNGNEQFF

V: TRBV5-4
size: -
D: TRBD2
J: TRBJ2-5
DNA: TGTGCCAGCAGCCGGGGACTAGCGGGAGTAGGAGAGACCCAGTACTTC
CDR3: CASSRGLAGVGETQYF

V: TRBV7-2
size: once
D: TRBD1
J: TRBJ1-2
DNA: TGTGCCAGCAGCTTAGGGGGACAGGATGGCTACACCTTC
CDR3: CASSLGGQDGYTF

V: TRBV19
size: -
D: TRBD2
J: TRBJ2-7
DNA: TGTGCCAGTAGTATCGGGCGGGAGTCCTACGAGCAGTACTTC
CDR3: CASSIGRESYEQYF

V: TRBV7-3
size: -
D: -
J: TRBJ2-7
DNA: TGTGCCAGCAGCTTAGCCGGGGCCCCCTACGAGCAGTACTTC
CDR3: CASSLAGAPYEQYF

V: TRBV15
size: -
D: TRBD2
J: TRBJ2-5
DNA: TGTGCCACCAGCAGGGGCCTACAGGAAGGGCTAGCGGTAGAAGAGACCCAGTACTTC
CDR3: CATSRGLQEGLAVEETQYF

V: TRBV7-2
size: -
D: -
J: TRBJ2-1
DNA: TGTGCCAGCAGCTCGCAACCGGGACGAGAGGAGGATGAGCAGTTCTTC
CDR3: CASSSQPGREEDEQFF

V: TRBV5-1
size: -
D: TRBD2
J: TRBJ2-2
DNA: TGCGCCAGCAGGGGTAGCGGGAGGAGCGCGAACACCGGGGAGCTGTTTTTT
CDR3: CASRGSGRSANTGELFF

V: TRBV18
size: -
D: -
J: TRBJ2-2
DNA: TGTGCCAGCTCACCACTCCCCTCCCGAAGAACTAGAAACACCGGGGAGCTGTTTTTT
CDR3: CASSPLPSRRTRNTGELFF

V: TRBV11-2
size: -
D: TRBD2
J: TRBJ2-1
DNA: TGTGCCAGCAGCCGATCCTTCGCTAGCGGGGCCTACAATGAGCAGTTCTTC
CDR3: CASSRSFASGAYNEQFF

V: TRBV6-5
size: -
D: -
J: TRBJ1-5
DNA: TGTGCCAGCAGTTCGAGCAGTAATCAGCCCCAGCATTTT
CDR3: CASSSSSNQPQHF

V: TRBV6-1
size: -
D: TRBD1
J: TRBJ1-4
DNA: TGTGCCAGCAGTGAATCACCCCAGGGGGCGGTTAATGAAAAACTGTTTTTT
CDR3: CASSESPQGAVNEKLFF

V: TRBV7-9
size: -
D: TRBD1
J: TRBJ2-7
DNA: TGTGCCAGCAGCCCCCGGGGGACAGGGTCTTACGAGCAGTACTTC
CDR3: CASSPRGTGSYEQYF

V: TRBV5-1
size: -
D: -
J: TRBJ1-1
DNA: TGCGCCAGCAAGGGTCAGGGAACGGACACTGAAGCTTTCTTT
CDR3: CASKGQGTDTEAFF

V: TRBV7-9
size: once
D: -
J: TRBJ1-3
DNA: TGTGCCAGCAGAGTTATATTACCAACCCAGGGTTCTGGAAACACCATATATTTT
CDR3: CASRVILPTQGSGNTIYF

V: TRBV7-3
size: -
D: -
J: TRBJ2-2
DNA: TGTGCCAGCAGCTTAAACGTTGACACCGGGGAGCTGTTTTTT
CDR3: CASSLNVDTGELFF

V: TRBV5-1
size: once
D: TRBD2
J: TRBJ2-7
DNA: TGCGCCAGCAGCGCGGGACTAGCGGGCGGCGAGCAGTACTTC
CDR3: CASSAGLAGGEQYF

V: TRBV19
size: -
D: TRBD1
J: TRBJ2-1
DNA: TGTGCCAGTAGTACAATGGGGGGACAGGGAGTAGGTGAGCAGTTCTTC
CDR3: CASSTMGGQGVGEQFF

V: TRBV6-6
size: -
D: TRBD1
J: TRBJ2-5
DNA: TGTGCCAGCAGACGCCGACAGGGCTGGGAGACCCAGTACTTC
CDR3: CASRRRQGWETQYF

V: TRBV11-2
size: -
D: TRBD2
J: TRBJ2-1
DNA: TGTGCCAGCAGCTTAAGGTGGGGGGAGGGTATGTACAATGAGCAGTTCTTC
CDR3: CASSLRWGEGMYNEQFF

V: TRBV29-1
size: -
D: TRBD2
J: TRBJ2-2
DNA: TGCAGCGCCCGGACTAGCGGACTCAACACCGGGGAGCTGTTTTTT
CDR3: CSARTSGLNTGELFF

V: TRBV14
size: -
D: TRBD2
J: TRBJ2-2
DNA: TGTGCCAGCAAAAAAGCGGGAGGTCGAGGGGAGCTGTTTTTT
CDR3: CASKKAGGRGELFF

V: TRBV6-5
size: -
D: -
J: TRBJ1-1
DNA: TGTGCCAGCAGTTATCGTGGGGGCGACACTGAAGCTTTCTTT
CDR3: CASSYRGGDTEAFF

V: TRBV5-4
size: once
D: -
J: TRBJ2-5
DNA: TGTGCCAGCACCGATCACTTACACCGAGAGACCCAGTACTTC
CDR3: CASTDHLHRETQYF